These 22 T cell receptor beta chains were sequenced from one sample in a study of blood T cell repertoires in COVID-19. Profiled with immunoSEQ multiplex PCR; TCRdb holds only in-frame clones, not every one. In the table there are 450,000 to 500,000 clones, about 88% of which are singletons. The sequenced material came from PBMCs or T cells enriched from blood (not recorded which). The receptors stem from a woman aged 55-70 years who had recovered from COVID-19.

The chain joins TRBV7-9 to TRBJ1-1; no definite D call. The V end lost 8 bases, the J end lost 1 base, and 14 bases lay between the germline ends. Germline assignment: CDR1 SEHNR and CDR2 FQNEAQ (reference sequence). This CDR3 comprises 14 residues. The CDR3, as DNA: TGTGCCAGCTCGGAGGGTTTTAAGAACACTGAAGCTTTCTTT. This sequence encodes CASSEGFKNTEAFF.

The chain has TRBV19 and TRBJ2-2; D perhaps matches TRBD2 (7 bases). The V end lost 3 bases, the J end lost 5 bases, and 16 bases lay between the germline ends. This CDR3 spans 16 amino acids. Germline loops: CDR1 LNHDA, CDR2 SQIVND (reference sequence). The CDR3 sequence: CASSIGSAGATGELFF. The CDR3 bases are TGTGCCAGTAGTATTGGGTCGGCGGGGGCGACCGGGGAGCTGTTTTTT.

The V and J genes are TRBV29-1 and TRBJ2-3, with 10 bases fitting TRBD1. The CDR3 runs to 14 residues. J gave up 11 bases and V 0 bases, and 8 bases lay outside the gene matches. In germline, CDR1 is SQVTM, CDR2 ANQGSEA. The CDR3, as DNA: TGCAGCGTTGAAGACCGGACAGGGGGTGGAGAGCAGTATTTT. Protein sequence: CSVEDRTGGGEQYF.

This clone was observed a single time. V gene TRBV5-1 combines with J gene TRBJ2-3; 8 positions match TRBD2. With 7 bases clipped from V and 2 bases from J, the junction kept 12 bases outside the gene matches. From germline, CDR1 is SGHRS and CDR2 YFSETQ. The length of the CDR3 is 16 residues. Here the CDR3 reads CASGVSGIPYTDTQYF. The CDR3, as DNA: TGCGCCAGCGGCGTTAGCGGGATTCCTTACACAGATACGCAGTATTTT.

This clone was seen once. The rearrangement uses TRBV5-1 and TRBJ1-4; D call uncertain. Deletions cut 0 bases from V and 4 bases from J, with 10 bases between. CDR3 length equals 15 residues. Germline-derived CDR1 and CDR2 are SGHRS and YFSETQ. CDR3 sequence: CASSLAAGNNEKLFF. As DNA, the CDR3 is TGCGCCAGCAGCTTGGCGGCAGGCAATAATGAAAAACTGTTTTTT. Filled out from reference TRBV5-1 and TRBJ1-4, the complete variable domain reads KAGVTQTPRYLIKTRGQQVTLSCSPISGHRSVSWYQQTPGQGLQFLFEYFSETQRNKGNFPGRFSGRQFSNSRSEMNVSTLELGDSALYLCASSLAAGNNEKLFFGSGTQLSVL.

The CDR3 protein is CASSLGQASSYEQYV. CDR3 nucleotides: TGTGCCAGCAGCCTGGGACAGGCAAGCTCCTACGAGCAGTACGTC. This chain links TRBV6-5 with TRBJ2-7; 8 bases fit TRBD1. J gave up 0 bases and V 6 bases, and 7 bases lay outside the gene matches. The CDR3 is 15 amino acids. Per germline, CDR1 MNHEY and CDR2 SVGAGI.

About this clone itself: This CDR3 is also generated by other DNA sequences in the sample. This chain connects TRBV18 to TRBJ1-2, with 7 bases that match TRBD1. CDR1 is KGHSH, CDR2 LQKENI, per germline. The CDR3 is 13 amino acids. V was pared by 1 base and J by 4 bases, with 0 bases of the junction left unmatched. CDR3 residues: CASSPRDSYGYTF. The CDR3 nucleotides are TGTGCCAGCTCACCACGGGACAGCTATGGCTACACCTTC.

The chain employs TRBV19 and TRBJ1-2, with 7 bases fitting TRBD1. The junction had 7 bases not matched to a gene; V was cut back by 5 bases and J by 1 base. The V gene's germline CDR1 is LNHDA and CDR2 SQIVND (reference sequence). The CDR3 length is 15 residues. CDR3 protein: CASSPTDRHNYGYTF. The CDR3 DNA follows: TGTGCCAGTAGTCCGACGGACAGGCATAACTATGGCTACACCTTC.

This chain links TRBV4-1 with TRBJ1-5; D unclear. Germline CDR1 MGHRA, CDR2 YSYEKL. CDR3 length equals 13 residues. V was clipped by 8 bases and J by 7 bases, with 15 bases between them. The CDR3 nucleotides are TGCGCCAGCTCGGAGGGCGTAGGGCAGCCCCAGCATTTT. Protein sequence: CASSEGVGQPQHF.

This rearrangement joins TRBV3-1 (or the pseudogene TRBV3-2) to TRBJ1-5; TRBD1 matches at 10 bases. Germline CDR1 is LGHDT and CDR2 is YNNKEL (reference sequence). This CDR3 is 16 amino acids long. The V segment lost 4 bases and the J segment 3 bases; nucleotides outside the gene matches: 6. The CDR3 nucleotides read TGTGCCAGCAGCCGAGGGGGACAGGGGATCAATCAGCCCCAGCATTTT. This translates into CASSRGGQGINQPQHF.

The chain couples TRBV9 to TRBJ1-4; a possible D gene is TRBD1 (6 bases). The CDR3 has 17 residues. The V end was cut by 3 bases, the J end by 3 bases, with 18 bases between. The V gene's germline CDR1 is SGDLS and CDR2 YYNGEE. CDR3 in amino acids: CASSDSPSGGPNEKLFF. CDR3 sequence (DNA): TGTGCCAGCAGCGACTCCCCGTCGGGGGGGCCTAATGAAAAACTGTTTTTT.

V gene TRBV6-5 combines with J gene TRBJ1-1, with TRBD1 matching 10 bases. Germline V gene data show CDR1 as MNHEY and CDR2 as SVGAGI. Trimming cost V 10 bases and J 4 bases; bases outside gene matches: 6. The CDR3 has 13 residues. CDR3: CATYRTGGTEAFF. The DNA of the CDR3 is TGTGCCACCTACAGGACAGGGGGCACTGAAGCTTTCTTT.

The chain is built from TRBV6-5 and TRBJ1-2, with D uncertain. Germline CDR1 is MNHEY and CDR2 is SVGAGI. V lost 7 bases and J 2 bases, leaving 8 bases between the germline ends. This CDR3 comprises 12 residues. CDR3 sequence reads: CASKQRNYGYTF. In DNA, the CDR3 is TGTGCCAGCAAGCAGAGGAACTATGGCTACACCTTC.

This clone was counted a single time. This CDR3 is CASREGNYGYTF. Written as DNA, the CDR3 is TGTGCCAGCAGGGAGGGCAACTATGGCTACACCTTC. V gene TRBV25-1 combines with J gene TRBJ1-2; D gene unclear. Trimming shortened V by 6 bases and J by 2 bases, and 7 bases separated the two germline ends. CDR1 and CDR2 (germline): MGHDK, SYGVNS. The CDR3 is made up of 12 amino acids.

The chain employs TRBV15 and TRBJ1-4, with D perhaps TRBD1 (6 bases). Germline CDR1 LNHNV, CDR2 YYDKDF (reference sequence). The CDR3 is 16 amino acids. With 3 bases removed from V and 8 bases from J, the gap between germline ends came to 19 bases. CDR3 region: CATSSLRTVGSEKLFF. Here the CDR3 DNA reads TGTGCCACCAGCAGCCTCAGGACAGTAGGCAGCGAAAAACTGTTTTTT.

This chain connects TRBV2 to TRBJ2-3, with TRBD1 matching 7 bases. CDR3 size: 11 residues. From germline, CDR1 is SNHLY and CDR2 FYNNEI. The V gene end was trimmed by 9 bases and the J gene end by 4 bases; junction bases not matched to a gene: 1. The CDR3 is CASQGADTQYF. Here the CDR3 DNA reads TGTGCCAGTCAGGGGGCAGATACGCAGTATTTT.

This rearrangement joins TRBV6-6 to TRBJ1-6, with a tentative D call TRBD1 (5 bases). CDR3 length: 13 residues. The germline gives CDR1 MNHNY, CDR2 SVGAGI (reference sequence). The CDR3 loop is CASVEQANSPLHF. CDR3 sequence (DNA): TGTGCAAGCGTGGAACAGGCAAATTCACCCCTCCACTTT.

The rearrangement uses TRBV29-1 and TRBJ2-5; 8 nucleotides align to TRBD1. This CDR3 contains 13 residues. CDR1 SQVTM and CDR2 ANQGSEA come from the germline V gene. J lost 7 bases, V lost 1 base, and 5 bases had no gene match. Here the CDR3 reads CSVEGQGATTQYF. The CDR3 nucleotides are TGCAGCGTTGAAGGGCAGGGGGCGACGACCCAGTACTTC.

The genes are TRBV30 and TRBJ1-3, with D uncertain. CDR1 is GTSNPN, CDR2 SVGIG, per germline (reference sequence). CDR3 length: 13 amino acids. V was trimmed by 2 bases and J by 4 bases, leaving 9 bases between them. CDR3 in DNA: TGTGCCTGGAGTCTCCAGTCCGGAAACACCATATATTTT. It encodes CAWSLQSGNTIYF.

Concerning this clone: This CDR3 is also generated by other DNA sequences in the sample. The gene calls are TRBV10-3 and TRBJ1-2, with D possibly being TRBD1 (5 bases). Germline V gene lookup returns CDR1 ENHRY and CDR2 SYGVKD. The V end was cut by 6 bases, the J end by 4 bases, with 12 bases between. The length of the CDR3 is 13 residues. The DNA for the CDR3 is TGTGCCATCAGCCCCGGGGGGAGCTATGGCTACACCTTC. Its protein is CAISPGGSYGYTF.

The V and J genes are TRBV11-2 and TRBJ2-1, with TRBD2 as a possible D gene (6 bases). V was shortened by 3 bases and J by 5 bases, with 17 bases between the two germline ends. The germline V gene encodes CDR1 SGHAT and CDR2 FQNNGV. This CDR3 has 16 amino acids. As DNA, the CDR3 is TGTGCCAGCAGCTTCCGGGCTCTGGAGGGCCACAATGAGCAGTTCTTC. Its protein product is CASSFRALEGHNEQFF.

The chain recombines TRBV14 with TRBJ2-3; tentative D call: TRBD2 (5 bases). V was pared by 1 base and J by 0 bases, with 29 bases between. Germline V CDR1 and CDR2: SGHDN, FVKESK. The CDR3 extends over 22 amino acids. The DNA of the CDR3 is TGTGCCAGCAGCCAAGGAATAGGGTCCTACCGGGAACTCGGAAGTAGCACAGATACGCAGTATTTT. This sequence encodes CASSQGIGSYRELGSSTDTQYF.